The rows below give T cell receptor beta chains drawn from one sample of a study of blood T cell repertoires in COVID-19. Repertoires were generated with immunoSEQ multiplex PCR, while TCRdb's copy carries only in-frame clones and drops some. The table has just over 250,000 clones, about 88% seen once. Sequencing input: peripheral blood. The origin of the receptors is a man aged 60-69 years who had recovered from COVID-19. Each CDR3 is given with its conserved first and last residue. The order of the fields is J gene, V gene, D gene, clone size, CDR3 DNA, CDR3 protein. The D gene is left open where the match is weak. The size entry is marked missing in some rows and otherwise reads once, few, many or a size class.

J: TRBJ1-5; V: TRBV6-5; D: TRBD1; size: -; DNA: TGTGCCAGCAGTCCACAGGGGAACGGCAATCAGCCCCAGCATTTT; CDR3: CASSPQGNGNQPQHF
J: TRBJ2-1; V: TRBV18; D: -; size: once; DNA: TGTGCCAGCTCACCACCGCTCAGGGAAGGCGCGCAGTTCTTC; CDR3: CASSPPLREGAQFF
J: TRBJ1-2; V: TRBV27; D: -; size: -; DNA: TGTGCCAGCAGTTTATCGAAGTCGGCTAACTATGGCTACACCTTC; CDR3: CASSLSKSANYGYTF
J: TRBJ1-3; V: TRBV19; D: -; size: once; DNA: TGTGCCAGTAGTATCCCCCCGGACACCATATATTTT; CDR3: CASSIPPDTIYF
J: TRBJ2-3; V: TRBV7-8; D: TRBD2; size: -; DNA: TGTGCCAGCAGCCTGGGACTAGCGGGGGGCCGAGATACGCAGTATTTT; CDR3: CASSLGLAGGRDTQYF
J: TRBJ1-2; V: TRBV10-1; D: TRBD1; size: few; DNA: TGCGCCAGCAGGCCTCGGGACAGGGTTTATGGCTACACCTTC; CDR3: CASRPRDRVYGYTF
J: TRBJ2-3; V: TRBV5-6; D: -; size: -; DNA: TGTGCCAGCAGGGGGGAGAGGAGGGCCGCCGTCGCGTATTTT; CDR3: CASRGERRAAVAYF
J: TRBJ1-1; V: TRBV9; D: -; size: -; DNA: TGTGCCAGCAGCGAACAGCCCAGGACTGAAGCTTTCTTT; CDR3: CASSEQPRTEAFF
J: TRBJ1-5; V: TRBV19; D: TRBD1; size: -; DNA: TGTGCCACCGGACAGGGGACTGGCAATCAGCCCCAGCATTTT; CDR3: CATGQGTGNQPQHF
J: TRBJ2-3; V: TRBV27; D: TRBD2; size: -; DNA: TGTGCCAGCAGTCCGACTAGCGGGCGAGTACAGTATTTT; CDR3: CASSPTSGRVQYF
J: TRBJ2-2; V: TRBV29-1; D: -; size: -; DNA: TGCAGCGGTCAGAGGGGGTCGAACACCGGGGAGCTGTTTTTT; CDR3: CSGQRGSNTGELFF
J: TRBJ2-2; V: TRBV19; D: TRBD2; size: -; DNA: TGTGCCAGTAGTAGGAGGACTAGCGGGGGGCCCGGGGAGCTGTTTTTT; CDR3: CASSRRTSGGPGELFF
J: TRBJ2-1; V: TRBV7-7; D: -; size: -; DNA: TGTGCCAGCAGCTTCGGGACGGGGGATAATGAGCAGTTCTTC; CDR3: CASSFGTGDNEQFF
J: TRBJ2-7; V: TRBV30; D: -; size: -; DNA: TGTGCCTGGACGGTTCAGGGGAGCTACGAGCAGTACTTC; CDR3: CAWTVQGSYEQYF
J: TRBJ2-3; V: TRBV24-1; D: -; size: -; DNA: TGTGCCACCAGTGATTTTAGCTCAGATACGCAGTATTTT; CDR3: CATSDFSSDTQYF
J: TRBJ2-7; V: TRBV11-2; D: -; size: -; DNA: TGTGCCAGCAGCATGACAGAGTGGGGCGAGCAGTACTTC; CDR3: CASSMTEWGEQYF
J: TRBJ2-1; V: TRBV19; D: -; size: -; DNA: TGTGCCAGTAGTATCCGGGGAAATGAGCAGTTCTTC; CDR3: CASSIRGNEQFF
J: TRBJ1-6; V: TRBV5-1; D: TRBD1; size: -; DNA: TGCGCCAGCAGCTTGGCAGGCAGGGGGAATTCACCCCTCCACTTT; CDR3: CASSLAGRGNSPLHF
J: TRBJ1-1; V: TRBV19; D: -; size: -; DNA: TGTGCCAGTAGCCATGACAGAATGAACACTGAAGCTTTCTTT; CDR3: CASSHDRMNTEAFF
J: TRBJ1-5; V: TRBV18; D: TRBD1; size: -; DNA: TGTGCCAGCTCACCCCCCGGTCCCGGGACAGGGAACAATCAGCCCCAGCATTTT; CDR3: CASSPPGPGTGNNQPQHF
J: TRBJ1-2; V: TRBV11-1; D: -; size: -; DNA: TGTGCCAGCAGCTTTGGAGGATGGGAGGACTATGGCTACACCTTC; CDR3: CASSFGGWEDYGYTF
J: TRBJ1-1; V: TRBV15; D: -; size: -; DNA: TGTGCCACCAGCAGAGATTTTTCAGGGAACACTGAAGCTTTCTTT; CDR3: CATSRDFSGNTEAFF
J: TRBJ1-1; V: TRBV3-1/TRBV3-2; D: -; size: -; DNA: TGTGCCAGCAGCCTAGTCCGGAACACTGAAGCTTTCTTT; CDR3: CASSLVRNTEAFF
J: TRBJ1-4; V: TRBV10-1; D: -; size: once; DNA: TGCGCCACCCAGAGGACACCAGAATGGTCCAAGAGTGAAAAACTGTTTTTT; CDR3: CATQRTPEWSKSEKLFF
J: TRBJ1-2; V: TRBV10-3; D: TRBD1; size: -; DNA: TGTGCCATCAGCGAAGAGGGGGCCGGCTACTATGGCTACACCTTC; CDR3: CAISEEGAGYYGYTF
J: TRBJ2-3; V: TRBV24-1; D: TRBD1; size: -; DNA: TGTGCCACCAGTGCCACAGGGGGCGCAGATACGCAGTATTTT; CDR3: CATSATGGADTQYF
J: TRBJ1-5; V: TRBV4-1; D: -; size: -; DNA: TGCGCCAGCAGCCAAGAAGCTCGCCAGGGCAATCAGCCCCAGCATTTT; CDR3: CASSQEARQGNQPQHF
J: TRBJ1-4; V: TRBV7-9; D: TRBD1; size: -; DNA: TGTGCCAGCAGCTTAAGGGGGCGAACTAATGAAAAACTGTTTTTT; CDR3: CASSLRGRTNEKLFF
J: TRBJ2-3; V: TRBV9; D: TRBD2; size: -; DNA: TGTGCCAGCAGCCCCCGTAGCGGGGGGGCCCCAGATACGCAGTATTTT; CDR3: CASSPRSGGAPDTQYF
J: TRBJ1-4; V: TRBV6-1; D: -; size: -; DNA: TGTGCCAGCAGTGAAGCGCGGGGGAATCCTACTGAAAAACTGTTTTTT; CDR3: CASSEARGNPTEKLFF
J: TRBJ1-6; V: TRBV6-4; D: -; size: -; DNA: TGTGCCAGCAGTGAAACAGGGAATTCACCCCTCCACTTT; CDR3: CASSETGNSPLHF
J: TRBJ1-5; V: TRBV7-2; D: -; size: -; DNA: TGTGCCAGCAGCCCCTCCATTCGGGGCAATCAGCCCCAGCATTTT; CDR3: CASSPSIRGNQPQHF
J: TRBJ1-4; V: TRBV5-8; D: -; size: once; DNA: TGTGCCAGCAGCTTGCCGGGTACAACTAATGAAAAACTGTTTTTT; CDR3: CASSLPGTTNEKLFF
J: TRBJ2-1; V: TRBV21-1; D: -; size: -; DNA: TGTGCCAGCAGCAAATCCCTACCGGGACAGGTCCAATTGCGGCAGTTCTTC; CDR3: CASSKSLPGQVQLRQFF
J: TRBJ1-3; V: TRBV5-4; D: -; size: -; DNA: TGTGCCAGCAGCCTAGGGGAGGTTGGAAACACCATATATTTT; CDR3: CASSLGEVGNTIYF
J: TRBJ1-2; V: TRBV6-5; D: TRBD1; size: -; DNA: TGTGCCAGCAGCCCCGGGACAGGGATCTATGGCTACACCTTC; CDR3: CASSPGTGIYGYTF